The clone carrying this T cell receptor beta chain was counted ten times or more. The antigen is not known. The data are from a study of response to subunit inactivated influenza vaccine. Study-level points and caveats: The authors offered the suggestion that each seasonal influenza vaccination recruits few new T cells.

V gave up 5 bases and J gave up 4 bases, with 15 bases separating them. The CDR3 length is 14 residues. Germline V lookup: CDR1 SGHRS, CDR2 YFSETQ. TCRdb ran MiXCR on the RT-PCR reads and lists one entry per CDR3 protein. The profile covers roughly 170,000 distinct CDR3 sequences, with approximately 8.7% appearing a single time and 11% taken by the ten largest. Sequencing was performed on non-naive T cells sorted from PBMCs, taken on the day of vaccination. This chain joins TRBV5-1 and TRBJ1-1; D remains unclear. This TCR came from a man between 45 and 60 years old who received an inactivated influenza vaccine. CDR3 nucleotide sequence: TGCGCCAGCAGTTCAGGAAATGAATTCACTGAAGCTTTCTTT. Translation gives CASSSGNEFTEAFF. Complete variable domain (other parts from reference TRBV5-1 and TRBJ1-1): KAGVTQTPRYLIKTRGQQVTLSCSPISGHRSVSWYQQTPGQGLQFLFEYFSETQRNKGNFPGRFSGRQFSNSRSEMNVSTLELGDSALYLCASSSGNEFTEAFFGQGTRLTVV.